Listed here is a single T cell receptor beta chain. The antigen is unknown. These data originate in a study of T cells after yellow fever vaccination. Background on the study: SMART-Seq v4 Ultra Low Input handled preparation of low-cell-number fractions.

Overall study results and limits: Reappearance after the booster was seen for most primary-vaccination clones, at approximately 97% CD4 and roughly 90% CD8.

TCRdb ran MiXCR on the 5' RACE reads and lists one entry per CDR3 protein. Altogether hundreds of thousands of distinct CDR3 sequences are present, roughly a sixth being singletons, with the ten largest covering around 16%. Specimen: PBMCs, collected 5 to 6 days after the first yellow fever vaccination. The origin of this receptor is a man between 18 and 35 years old who received the YFV17D yellow fever vaccine.

CDR3: CASSYSGGPGLHF. CDR3 nucleotides: TGTGCCAGCAGTTACTCCGGAGGACCAGGGCTCCATTTT. The J gene is TRBJ1-5, the V gene TRBV6-5, with D possibly being TRBD1 (5 bases). Germline V lookup: CDR1 MNHEY, CDR2 SVGAGI. V was shortened by 0 bases and J by 16 bases, with 16 bases between the two germline ends. The CDR3 covers 13 residues.